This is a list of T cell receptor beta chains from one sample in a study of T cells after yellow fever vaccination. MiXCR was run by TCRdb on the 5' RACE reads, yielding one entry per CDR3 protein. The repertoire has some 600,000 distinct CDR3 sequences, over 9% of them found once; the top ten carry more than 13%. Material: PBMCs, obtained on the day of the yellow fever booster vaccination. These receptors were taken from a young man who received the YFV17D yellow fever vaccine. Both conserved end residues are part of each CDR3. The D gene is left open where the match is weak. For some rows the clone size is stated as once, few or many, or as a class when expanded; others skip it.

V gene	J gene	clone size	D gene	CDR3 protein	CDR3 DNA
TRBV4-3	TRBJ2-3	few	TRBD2	CASSQLPPSGGTDTQYF	TGCGCCAGCAGCCAACTCCCGCCTAGCGGGGGCACAGATACGCAGTATTTT
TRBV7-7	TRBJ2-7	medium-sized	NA	CASSFQEGGAYEQYF	TGTGCCAGCAGCTTTCAGGAAGGCGGCGCCTACGAGCAGTACTTC
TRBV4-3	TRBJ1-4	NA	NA	CASSQEEEKLFF	TGCGCCAGCAGCCAAGAGGAGGAAAAACTGTTTTTT
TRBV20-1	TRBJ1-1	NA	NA	CSARDPEYREAFF	TGCAGTGCTAGAGATCCGGAGTACAGGGAAGCTTTCTTT
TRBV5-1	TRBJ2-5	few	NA	CASSFRDTRYF	TGCGCCAGCAGCTTTCGGGACACCCGGTACTTC
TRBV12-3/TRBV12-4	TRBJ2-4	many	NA	CASSHRDQDENIQYF	TGTGCCAGCAGCCACAGGGATCAGGACGAAAACATTCAGTACTTC
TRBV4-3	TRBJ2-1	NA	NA	CASTQDRVLADEQFF	TGCGCCAGCACCCAAGATCGAGTACTAGCCGATGAGCAGTTCTTC
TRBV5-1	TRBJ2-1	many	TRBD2	CASSLATSNLNEQFF	TGCGCCAGCAGCTTGGCGACTAGCAACCTCAATGAGCAGTTCTTC
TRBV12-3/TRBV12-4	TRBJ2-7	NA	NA	CASSLWGNYEQYF	TGTGCCAGCAGTTTATGGGGAAACTACGAGCAGTACTTC
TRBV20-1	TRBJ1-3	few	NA	CSARRGGTIYF	TGCAGTGCTAGACGTGGGGGCACCATATATTTT
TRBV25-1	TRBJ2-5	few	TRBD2	CASGGGSSETQYF	TGTGCCAGTGGGGGGGGGAGTTCCGAGACCCAGTACTTC
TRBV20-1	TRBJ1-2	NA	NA	CSARRNQNYGYTF	TGCAGTGCTAGGAGGAACCAGAACTATGGCTACACCTTC
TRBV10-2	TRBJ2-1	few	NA	CASSESRSGLAIYNEQFF	TGCGCCAGCAGTGAGTCGAGATCGGGGCTAGCGATTTACAATGAGCAGTTCTTC
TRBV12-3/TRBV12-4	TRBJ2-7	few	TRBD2	CASSFPGTTYEQYF	TGTGCCAGCAGTTTTCCCGGGACTACCTACGAGCAGTACTTC
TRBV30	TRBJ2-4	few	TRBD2	CAWSHTLAGGPQYF	TGTGCCTGGAGTCACACTTTAGCGGGAGGGCCTCAGTACTTC
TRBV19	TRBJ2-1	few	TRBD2	CASSKLAGEYPPNEQFF	TGTGCCAGTAGTAAACTAGCGGGAGAGTACCCTCCTAATGAGCAGTTCTTC
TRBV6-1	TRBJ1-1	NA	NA	CASSEAGVAEAFF	TGTGCCAGCAGTGAAGCGGGGGTCGCCGAAGCTTTCTTT
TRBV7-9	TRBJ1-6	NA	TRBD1	CASSLYTGRGRPPLHF	TGTGCCAGCAGCTTATATACAGGCAGGGGGCGTCCACCCCTCCACTTT
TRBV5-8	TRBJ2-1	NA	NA	CATSSEVISGEQFF	TGTGCCACCAGCTCGGAGGTGATTAGCGGCGAGCAGTTCTTC
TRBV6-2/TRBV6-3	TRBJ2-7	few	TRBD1	CASKTDRGLWYEQYF	TGTGCCAGCAAGACGGACAGGGGGCTTTGGTACGAGCAGTACTTC
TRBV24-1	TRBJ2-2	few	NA	CATSDPSGANTGELFF	TGTGCCACCAGTGATCCTTCGGGGGCAAACACCGGGGAGCTGTTTTTT
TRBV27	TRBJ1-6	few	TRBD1	CASSLSPETGGHNSPLHF	TGTGCCAGCAGTCTGAGCCCCGAGACAGGGGGGCATAATTCACCCCTCCACTTT
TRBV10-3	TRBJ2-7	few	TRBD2	CAISESPSGAYEQYF	TGTGCCATCAGTGAGTCGCCTAGCGGGGCCTACGAGCAGTACTTC
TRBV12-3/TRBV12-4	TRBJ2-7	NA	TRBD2	CASTGGSAYEQYF	TGTGCCAGCACCGGGGGGAGTGCCTACGAGCAGTACTTC
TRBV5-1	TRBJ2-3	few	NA	CASSLAARGDTQYF	TGCGCCAGCAGCTTGGCGGCGAGGGGAGATACGCAGTATTTT
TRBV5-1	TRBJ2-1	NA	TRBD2	CASSLGATSKNEQFF	TGCGCCAGCAGCTTGGGGGCGACTAGCAAGAATGAGCAGTTCTTC
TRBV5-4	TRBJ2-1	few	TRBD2	CASSLGTSGLYNEQFF	TGTGCCAGCAGCTTGGGGACTAGCGGCTTATACAATGAGCAGTTCTTC
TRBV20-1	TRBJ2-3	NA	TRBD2	CSVTGGWRTDTQYF	TGCAGTGTTACGGGAGGGTGGCGCACAGATACGCAGTATTTT